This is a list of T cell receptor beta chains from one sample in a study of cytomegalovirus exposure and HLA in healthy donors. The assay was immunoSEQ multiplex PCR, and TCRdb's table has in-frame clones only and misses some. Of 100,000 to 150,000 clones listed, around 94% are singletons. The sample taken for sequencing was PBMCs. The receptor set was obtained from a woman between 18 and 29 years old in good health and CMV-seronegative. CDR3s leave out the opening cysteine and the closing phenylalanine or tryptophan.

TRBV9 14 ASSRTTSGRQETQY
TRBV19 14 ASSPRGAGQGEEQY
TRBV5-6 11 ASSLAGEYEQY
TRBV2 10 ASRSGNQPQH
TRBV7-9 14 ASSLASGGSDYEQY
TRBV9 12 ASSVVPGENTIY
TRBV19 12 ASRTGTEGNTIY
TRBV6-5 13 ASSYVKGAGNTIY
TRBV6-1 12 ASSEGDLAYEQF
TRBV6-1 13 ASSELARQGYGYT
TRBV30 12 AWSRTLSTDTQY